The entry below describes one T cell receptor beta chain. Its specificity is not known. Method: immunoSEQ multiplex PCR; TCRdb's copy keeps in-frame clones and lacks some. The sample lists more than 90,000 clones, around 84% seen once, with around 1.5% in the top ten. The junction had 5 bases not matched to a gene; V was cut back by 0 bases and J by 2 bases. The CDR3 is made up of 19 amino acids. Germline values: CDR1 MGHRA, CDR2 YSYEKL. These data originate in a study of T cell responses to AZD1222 COVID-19 vaccine. Study-level information: Second doses that came at about 4 or about 12 weeks were put together. Overall study results and limits: Females outnumbered males among donors, who were mostly white British; clonal diversity was possibly underestimated. With two AZD1222 doses given, Spike-specific TCR breadth and depth both rose. Seropositivity was recorded at baseline in only a handful of AZD1222 recipients.

The source of this sequence is an adult in good health. The V and J genes are TRBV4-1 and TRBJ2-1; 15 bases match TRBD2. Specimen: peripheral blood, collected on day 0 of AZD1222 vaccination. CDR3 region: CASSQEGLAGGAAYNEQFF. The CDR3 nucleotides read TGCGCCAGCAGCCAAGAGGGACTAGCGGGAGGTGCGGCCTACAATGAGCAGTTCTTC.